The 5 T cell receptor beta chains listed next were all sequenced from one sample in a study of HIV-infected patients and healthy controls. In TCRdb, the 5' RACE reads were re-called with MiXCR into one record per CDR3 protein. The sample includes about 64,000 distinct CDR3 sequences, 15% to 20% of them seen just once. The sequencing sample was made of CD4+ T cells from blood. Receptors originate from a human donor in good health.

This clonotype has ten or more counts. The chain links TRBV18 to TRBJ1-6; 9 bases fit TRBD1. Germline V gene sequence: CDR1 KGHSH, CDR2 LQKENI. Germline trimming cut 3 bases from V and 10 bases from J; bases unmatched to any gene: 7. The CDR3 has 15 residues. DNA of the CDR3: TGTGCCAGCTCACCGGGACAGGGAGATTTGTCACCCCTCCACTTT. Amino acids: CASSPGQGDLSPLHF.

The genes are TRBV5-1 and TRBJ2-7; D is unclear. CDR1 SGHRS and CDR2 YFSETQ come from the germline V gene. Trimming left V 6 bases short and J 2 bases short, with 18 bases between. The CDR3 is 15 amino acids. The CDR3 here is CASKDKPGPTYEQYF. As DNA, the CDR3 is TGCGCCAGCAAGGATAAGCCGGGCCCTACCTACGAGCAGTACTTC.

This clonotype occurred many times. The chain combines TRBV20-1 with TRBJ2-3; 9 positions match TRBD2. CDR1 is DFQATT, CDR2 SNEGSKA, per germline (reference sequence). There are 15 residues in the CDR3. With 4 bases clipped from V and 4 bases from J, the junction kept 9 bases outside the gene matches. CDR3 nucleotides: TGCAGTGCTACCTCCCGGCGGGAGGGCCCAGATACGCAGTATTTT. Translated, it gives CSATSRREGPDTQYF.

The chain couples TRBV5-1 to TRBJ2-3; D possibly matches TRBD1 or TRBD2 (5 bases each). Trimming took off 3 bases at V and 1 base at J, with 15 bases between the two ends. Germline V gene sequence: CDR1 SGHRS, CDR2 YFSETQ. The CDR3 covers 16 residues. The CDR3 here is CASSSGTRQGTDTQYF. Here the CDR3 DNA reads TGCGCCAGCAGCTCCGGGACGAGGCAGGGCACAGATACGCAGTATTTT.

Many counts were recorded for this clonotype. The chain recombines TRBV28 with TRBJ2-7; D is perhaps TRBD2 (6 bases). The CDR3 runs to 14 residues. The V and J ends lost 5 bases and 4 bases respectively, with 15 bases between them. Per germline, CDR1 MDHEN and CDR2 SYDVKM. In DNA, the CDR3 is TGTGCCAGCAGTCATAGCGGATTGGGGTACGAGCAGTACTTC. Amino acids: CASSHSGLGYEQYF.